This passage covers 28 T cell receptor beta chains from one sample sequenced in a study of CD8 T cells in Susac syndrome. RNA was extracted with the RNeasy kit, and a quantity of roughly 0.5 to 1 ug was reverse transcribed using random hexamers. TCRdb itself ran the immunoSEQ multiplex PCR reads through MiXCR, one entry per CDR3 protein. The data contain 200,000 to 300,000 distinct CDR3 sequences, 85% to 95% of them seen just once; the ten biggest clones take up 0.06% to 0.08%. The sample consisted of CD4+ T cells from PBMCs. These TCRs come from a human donor with multiple sclerosis.

The rearrangement links TRBV15 to TRBJ2-1; 11 bases align to TRBD1. CDR3 length: 15 amino acids. Losses at the gene ends were 1 base for V and 6 bases for J; bases not matched to a gene: 2. Germline V gene lookup returns CDR1 LNHNV and CDR2 YYDKDF (reference sequence). The CDR3 region is CATSRVGTGGNEQFF. The CDR3 bases are TGTGCCACCAGCAGAGTCGGGACAGGGGGCAATGAGCAGTTCTTC.

The rearrangement joins TRBV10-2 to TRBJ1-2; no clear D gene. Germline V CDR1 and CDR2: WSHSY, SAAADI. The CDR3 consists of 13 residues. V was shortened by 4 bases and J by 4 bases, with 10 bases between the two germline ends. CDR3 coding DNA: TGCGCCAGCAGTGGGGTAACGGGCTATGGCTACACCTTC. Its translation: CASSGVTGYGYTF.

The chain couples TRBV5-1 to TRBJ1-1; no clear D gene. The CDR3 consists of 14 residues. CDR1 is SGHRS, CDR2 YFSETQ, per germline. V lost 1 base and J 1 base, leaving 8 bases between the germline ends. Here the CDR3 reads CASSLLGPNTEAFF. CDR3 bases: TGCGCCAGCAGCTTGCTCGGGCCGAACACTGAAGCTTTCTTT.

The CDR3 DNA sequence: TGTGCCAGCAGCTCGAAACCCGGGACAGGGGGTGAAAAACTGTTTTTT. It translates to CASSSKPGTGGEKLFF. The chain couples TRBV5-4 to TRBJ1-4, with 11 bases identical to TRBD1. From germline, CDR1 is SGHNT and CDR2 YYREEE (reference sequence). V gave up 3 bases and J gave up 7 bases; unmatched junction bases: 8. CDR3 length equals 16 residues.

The V and J genes are TRBV29-1 and TRBJ2-4, with 12 bases identical to TRBD2. Trimming removed 3 bases from V and 7 bases from J; junction bases left unmatched: 7. This CDR3 comprises 15 residues. From germline, CDR1 is SQVTM and CDR2 ANQGSEA. The CDR3 bases are TGCAGCGTTGAGGGACTAGCGGGCTATGGGAACATTCAGTACTTC. It translates to CSVEGLAGYGNIQYF.

In this sample, this clonotype turned up once. The chain links TRBV20-1 to TRBJ2-3; 8 bases map to TRBD1. V lost 1 base and J lost 4; bases outside the gene matches: 4. The CDR3 is made up of 14 amino acids. Germline assignment: CDR1 DFQATT and CDR2 SNEGSKA (reference sequence). The CDR3 reads CSARVGQGPDTQYF. CDR3 nucleotide sequence: TGCAGTGCTAGAGTAGGACAGGGCCCAGATACGCAGTATTTT.

This chain uses TRBV12-3 or TRBV12-4 with TRBJ2-5; possible D gene TRBD2, 7 bases. CDR3 size: 13 residues. Deletions cut 8 bases from V and 5 bases from J, with 15 bases between. CDR3 coding DNA: TGTGCCAGCCAATCCCGGGGGGCTGAGACCCAGTACTTC. The encoded protein is CASQSRGAETQYF.

The chain carries TRBV5-1 and TRBJ2-5; no clear D. CDR1 is SGHRS, CDR2 YFSETQ, per germline. Trimming removed 3 bases from V and 5 bases from J, with 11 bases in between. The CDR3 is made up of 13 amino acids. CDR3 DNA sequence: TGCGCCAGCAGCTCAGAGGATCGGGAGACCCAGTACTTC. Residues: CASSSEDRETQYF. The complete variable domain, with remaining parts taken from reference TRBV5-1 and TRBJ2-5, reads KAGVTQTPRYLIKTRGQQVTLSCSPISGHRSVSWYQQTPGQGLQFLFEYFSETQRNKGNFPGRFSGRQFSNSRSEMNVSTLELGDSALYLCASSSEDRETQYFGPGTRLLVL.

The CDR3 DNA follows: TGTGCCAGCAGTTCAGTCACAGGGGCGGTCCAAGAGACCCAGTACTTC. As protein: CASSSVTGAVQETQYF. The rearrangement links TRBV6-5 to TRBJ2-5, with TRBD1 matching over 7 bases. J lost 1 base, V lost 4 bases, and 9 bases had no gene match. In germline, CDR1 is MNHEY, CDR2 SVGAGI. The CDR3 contains 16 residues.

V gene TRBV14 combines with J gene TRBJ2-7; TRBD1 agrees at 7 bases. With 4 bases clipped from V and 6 bases from J, the junction kept 9 bases outside the gene matches. The CDR3 has 14 amino acids. Germline lookup yields CDR1 SGHDN and CDR2 FVKESK. The CDR3 is CASSPNTGVGEQYF. In DNA, the CDR3 is TGTGCCAGCAGCCCGAATACAGGGGTCGGCGAGCAGTACTTC.

The chain has TRBV23-1 and TRBJ1-5, with a weak D call TRBD1 (5 bases). TRBV23-1 is sorted into the ORF group, with uncertain function. Trimming cost V 0 bases and J 0 bases, with 9 bases left between them. The CDR3 covers 16 residues. CDR3: CASSQSGVYSNQPQHF. The CDR3 bases are TGCGCCAGCAGTCAATCGGGGGTTTATAGCAATCAGCCCCAGCATTTT.

The chain has TRBV20-1 and TRBJ2-5; the match to TRBD2 covers 10 bases. The CDR3 consists of 16 residues. The germline CDR1 and CDR2 sequences are DFQATT and SNEGSKA (reference sequence). J gave up 2 bases and V 4 bases, and 10 bases lay outside the gene matches. The DNA of the CDR3 is TGCAGTGCTACGCCTAGCGGGGGTACGCTACAAGAGACCCAGTACTTC. It encodes CSATPSGGTLQETQYF.

The chain combines TRBV12-3 or TRBV12-4 with TRBJ1-4; 10 positions agree with TRBD1. The CDR3 totals 16 residues. After removal of 3 bases from V and 8 bases from J, the junction contained 9 bases not matched to a gene. The CDR3 DNA follows: TGTGCCAGCAGTTTCACGGGGACAGGGGTTGGAGAAAAACTGTTTTTT. Protein product: CASSFTGTGVGEKLFF.

This clonotype appeared once. The chain links TRBV5-6 to TRBJ1-1; the match to TRBD1 covers 8 bases. Germline V gene data show CDR1 as SGHDT and CDR2 as YYEEEE. This CDR3 has 17 amino acids. Trimming took 2 bases from V and 1 from J; bases not matched to a gene: 10. CDR3 sequence reads: CASSFTSTGVRNTEAFF. CDR3 DNA sequence: TGTGCCAGCAGCTTCACATCGACAGGGGTCAGGAACACTGAAGCTTTCTTT.

V usage is TRBV5-1 and J usage is TRBJ1-1; TRBD1 might be the D (5 bases). V shed 4 bases and J shed 1 base, with 11 bases lying between them. Germline-derived CDR1 and CDR2 are SGHRS and YFSETQ. The CDR3 runs to 14 residues. This chain's CDR3 is CASSTEQGNTEAFF. CDR3 in DNA: TGCGCCAGCAGCACAGAGCAGGGGAACACTGAAGCTTTCTTT.

The rearrangement uses TRBV5-1 and TRBJ2-2; 11 bases agree with TRBD2. The CDR3 consists of 16 residues. Germline V gene sequence: CDR1 SGHRS, CDR2 YFSETQ. V was clipped by 4 bases and J by 5 bases; unmatched bases: 7. In DNA, the CDR3 is TGCGCCAGCAGCCCCCGGGCTAGCGGGAGGACCGGGGAGCTGTTTTTT. Translating it yields CASSPRASGRTGELFF.

The chain has TRBV6-5 and TRBJ2-7; D ambiguous. Germline loops: CDR1 MNHEY, CDR2 SVGAGI. Trimming shortened V by 4 bases and J by 3 bases, and 10 bases separated the two germline ends. The CDR3 length is 13 residues. DNA for the CDR3: TGTGCCAGCAGTTCACCGATCGTCTACGAGCAGTACTTC. This codes for CASSSPIVYEQYF.

The rearrangement links TRBV9 to TRBJ1-6; 7 positions agree with TRBD1. The V gene end was trimmed by 0 bases and the J gene end by 9 bases; junction bases not matched to a gene: 3. The CDR3 loop spans 14 amino acids. Germline CDR1 and CDR2: SGDLS and YYNGEE. DNA of the CDR3: TGTGCCAGCAGCGTAGGGGCAGGGGGTTCACCCCTCCACTTT. This sequence encodes CASSVGAGGSPLHF.

The chain links TRBV30 to TRBJ1-5; D possibly corresponds to TRBD1 (5 bases). Looked up from germline, CDR1 is GTSNPN and CDR2 is SVGIG (reference sequence). This CDR3 region has 15 residues. Trimming removed 0 bases at V and 2 bases at J, with 11 bases between. The CDR3 DNA is TGTGCCTGGAGTGTAGGCGGCAGGGGCAATCAGCCCCAGCATTTT. Translated: CAWSVGGRGNQPQHF.

J is TRBJ2-7 and V is TRBV28; D possibly matches TRBD1 or TRBD2 (5 bases each). Germline V gene sequence: CDR1 MDHEN, CDR2 SYDVKM. The CDR3 loop spans 15 amino acids. Trimming stripped 3 bases from V and 2 bases from J, with 14 bases between. CDR3 sequence reads: CASSFSQGRPYEQYF. Here the CDR3 DNA reads TGTGCCAGCAGTTTCTCCCAGGGACGGCCCTACGAGCAGTACTTC.

This sequence joins TRBV10-3 and TRBJ2-3; 7 bases are shared with TRBD2. The CDR3 is made up of 14 amino acids. Germline V CDR1 and CDR2: ENHRY, SYGVKD. V lost 4 bases and J lost 2; bases outside the gene matches: 3. The CDR3 DNA reads as TGTGCCATCAGTGCGGGACTAAACACAGATACGCAGTATTTT. The encoded protein is CAISAGLNTDTQYF.

This chain uses TRBV5-1 with TRBJ1-1; D uncertain. This CDR3 comprises 13 residues. Germline V gene lookup returns CDR1 SGHRS and CDR2 YFSETQ. V was trimmed by 3 bases and J by 7 bases, leaving 13 bases between them. The CDR3 bases are TGCGCCAGCAGCTGGGCTGGGGAGTATGAAGCTTTCTTT. It yields the protein CASSWAGEYEAFF.

V usage is TRBV12-3 or TRBV12-4 and J usage is TRBJ1-4; 9 positions match TRBD1. Trimming removed 6 bases from V and 10 bases from J; junction bases left unmatched: 6. The CDR3 is made up of 13 amino acids. CDR3 region: CASSLQGAGKLFF. Here the CDR3 DNA reads TGTGCCAGCAGCCTACAGGGGGCAGGAAAACTGTTTTTT.

The CDR3 spells CASSPPDSFYSGNTIYF. CDR3 nucleotides: TGTGCCAGCTCACCACCGGACAGTTTTTACTCTGGAAACACCATATATTTT. V and J are TRBV18 and TRBJ1-3, with D maybe TRBD1 (6 bases). The germline CDR1 and CDR2 sequences are KGHSH and LQKENI. CDR3 length: 17 residues. The germline V and J ends were trimmed by 0 bases and 0 bases, with 12 bases remaining between them.

CDR3 region: CASSQAAETQTSNEQFF. CDR3 bases: TGTGCCAGCAGCCAAGCTGCTGAGACCCAGACCTCCAATGAGCAGTTCTTC. V usage is TRBV14 and J usage is TRBJ2-1; D ambiguous. Trimming removed 1 base at V and 6 bases at J, with 19 bases between. Per germline, CDR1 SGHDN and CDR2 FVKESK. This CDR3 is built from 17 residues.

The V gene is TRBV6-4, the J gene TRBJ2-3; D is uncertain. CDR1 and CDR2 from the germline V gene are MRHNA and SNTAGT. V was clipped by 2 bases and J by 2 bases, with 8 bases between them. The CDR3 is 14 amino acids. CDR3 sequence (DNA): TGTGCCAGCAGTGACGGTCTCAACACAGATACGCAGTATTTT. The encoded protein is CASSDGLNTDTQYF.

CDR3 sequence reads: CASSLGLGERGEKLFF. CDR3 coding DNA: TGTGCCAGCAGCTTAGGGTTGGGGGAACGAGGGGAAAAACTGTTTTTT. V is TRBV7-2 and J is TRBJ1-4; D is perhaps TRBD1 (5 bases). This CDR3 comprises 16 residues. V lost 1 base to trimming and J lost 8 bases, with 17 bases between them. The germline CDR1 and CDR2 sequences are SGHTA and FQGNSA.

This chain links TRBV11-1 with TRBJ2-5; D gene unclear. Deletions cut 4 bases from V and 4 bases from J, with 10 bases between. The V gene's germline CDR1 is SGHAT and CDR2 FQDESV (reference sequence). This CDR3 has 13 amino acids. This CDR3 reads CASSSQSIETQYF. The CDR3 bases are TGTGCCAGCAGCTCACAATCGATAGAGACCCAGTACTTC.